Listed below are T cell receptor beta chains from one sample, sequenced in a study of shared clonotypes between healthy human individuals. Repertoires were generated with immunoSEQ multiplex PCR, while TCRdb's copy carries only in-frame clones and drops some. Of about 490,000 clones detected, 75% to 85% appear once; the ten largest clones hold about an eighth. The sample consisted of PBMCs. These receptors came from a woman aged 35 to 49 in good health. Some clones in this sample may be carry-over from other donors' samples. CDR3s include the opening cysteine and the closing phenylalanine or tryptophan. Fields, in order: D gene, V gene, clone size, J gene, CDR3 DNA, CDR3 protein. The D gene is left open where the match is weak. A row's size may be missing; if present it is once, few, many or a size class.

>NA|TRBV28|NA|TRBJ2-2
TGTGCCAGCAGTTTTCCCGCGGGCGGGGAGCTGTTTTTT
CASSFPAGGELFF
>NA|TRBV7-9|NA|TRBJ2-5
TGTGCCAGCAGCTTATTCCCGGGGAAGGAGACCCAGTACTTC
CASSLFPGKETQYF
>NA|TRBV7-9|NA|TRBJ2-1
TGTGCCAGCAGCTTGACTAGCAGGGGGAATGAGCAGTTCTTC
CASSLTSRGNEQFF
>NA|TRBV4-1|NA|TRBJ1-1
TGCGCCAGCAGCCAACGCCAAGGTGGGAACACTGAAGCTTTCTTT
CASSQRQGGNTEAFF
>TRBD2|TRBV28|once|TRBJ2-1
TGTGCCAGCAGTTTGAGGTTGTCGACTAGCGGGTACAATGAGCAGTTCTTC
CASSLRLSTSGYNEQFF
>TRBD2|TRBV5-4|NA|TRBJ2-3
TGTGCCAGCAGCACCCGGACTAGCGGCCGCACAGATACGCAGTATTTT
CASSTRTSGRTDTQYF
>NA|TRBV14|NA|TRBJ1-2
TGTGCCAGCAGCCAGACGGGCTATGGCTACACCTTC
CASSQTGYGYTF
>NA|TRBV11-3|NA|TRBJ2-5
TGTGCCAGCAGCTTAGGGACTACGCGCGAGACCCAGTACTTC
CASSLGTTRETQYF
>TRBD2|TRBV7-2|NA|TRBJ2-1
TGTGCCAGCAGCTTGGGGACGGGAGGGCGGTACAATGAGCAGTTCTTC
CASSLGTGGRYNEQFF
>NA|TRBV29-1|many|TRBJ1-1
TGCAGCGTTGTTGTTTGGGGGTCGAACACTGAAGCTTTCTTT
CSVVVWGSNTEAFF
>NA|TRBV4-1|NA|TRBJ2-7
TGCGCCAGCAGCCAAACCGTTCATAACTACGAGCAGTACTTC
CASSQTVHNYEQYF
>NA|TRBV7-9|NA|TRBJ1-1
TGTGCCAGCAGCTTATCTCTCAATACCGAAGCTTTCTTT
CASSLSLNTEAFF
>NA|TRBV27|few|TRBJ1-2
TGTGCCAACGGGACACTGCCCTATGGCTACACCTTC
CANGTLPYGYTF
>NA|TRBV29-1|few|TRBJ2-1
TGCAGCGTTGAGCCTAGCAGCTACAATGAGCAGTTCTTC
CSVEPSSYNEQFF
>NA|TRBV18|NA|TRBJ2-7
TGTGCCAGCTCACCAAGTTCCTCCCCAGGGGACGAGCAGTACTTC
CASSPSSSPGDEQYF
>TRBD2|TRBV27|NA|TRBJ2-5
TGTGCCAGCAGGCCGGGACTAGCGGCAGTTCCAGAGACCCAGTACTTC
CASRPGLAAVPETQYF
>TRBD1|TRBV16|once|TRBJ2-7
TGTGCCAGCAGCCACCCGGACAGGGTATCCTACGAGCAGTACTTC
CASSHPDRVSYEQYF
>NA|TRBV28|NA|TRBJ1-4
TGTGCCAGCAGTTCCCCCCGACAGGCCCTTAATGAAAAACTGTTTTTT
CASSSPRQALNEKLFF
>NA|TRBV2|once|TRBJ1-1
TGTGCCAGCACTCGGACAATGAACACTGAAGCTTTCTTT
CASTRTMNTEAFF
>TRBD2|TRBV7-2|NA|TRBJ2-7
TGTGCCAGCAGCTCCCGACTAGCGCTCGAGCAGTACTTC
CASSSRLALEQYF
>NA|TRBV27|NA|TRBJ1-5
TGTGCCAGCAGTCCCTTAAATAGCAATCAGCCCCAGCATTTT
CASSPLNSNQPQHF
>TRBD2|TRBV6-4|NA|TRBJ2-1
TGTGCCAGCAGTGACTCGATCAGCGGGATAGGTAATGAGCAGTTCTTC
CASSDSISGIGNEQFF
>NA|TRBV29-1|NA|TRBJ2-7
TGCAGCGTCCTGGACAGCTTGGGCTACGAGCAGTACTTC
CSVLDSLGYEQYF
>NA|TRBV27|once|TRBJ2-7
TGTGCCAGCAGTTTGGGGTTATTCTACGAGCAGTACTTC
CASSLGLFYEQYF
>TRBD1|TRBV27|few|TRBJ2-3
TGTGCCAGCAGCCTTGGACAGGGGTGGGCAGATACGCAGTATTTT
CASSLGQGWADTQYF
>TRBD2|TRBV13|NA|TRBJ2-3
TGTGCCAGCAGCCCCAACGGACTAGCGGGAGGGCCTTACGGTCGAGATACGCAGTATTTT
CASSPNGLAGGPYGRDTQYF
>NA|TRBV23-1|many|TRBJ2-2
TGCGCCAGCAGGGAAATACAGTATGCGAACACCGGGGAGCTGTTTTTT
CASREIQYANTGELFF
>NA|TRBV6-5|NA|TRBJ2-5
TGTGCCCTACCTCCCCGGGGCGGCGTTGGGGAGACCCAGTACTTC
CALPPRGGVGETQYF
>TRBD1|TRBV27|NA|TRBJ2-7
TGTGCCAGCAGTTTAATCGGACAGGCCGACGAGCAGTACTTC
CASSLIGQADEQYF
>TRBD1|TRBV4-2|NA|TRBJ1-2
TGTGCCAGCAGCCAAACAGGGGAGCTAGGCTATGGCTACACCTTC
CASSQTGELGYGYTF
>TRBD1|TRBV5-1|NA|TRBJ1-5
TGCGCCAGCAGCTTGGCCGGACAGGAGCCCCAGCATTTT
CASSLAGQEPQHF
>NA|TRBV18|NA|TRBJ2-7
TGTGCCAGCTCACCACGGTTCCCCCGCCCAGGGGTTGACGAGCAGTACTTC
CASSPRFPRPGVDEQYF
>NA|TRBV5-4|NA|TRBJ2-3
TGTGCCAGCAGCTTCACGGTGTCTAGCACAGATACGCAGTATTTT
CASSFTVSSTDTQYF
>NA|TRBV28|NA|TRBJ2-7
TGTGCCAGCACTGCGAACGAAAGGGCAAATTTCGACGGGCAGTACTTC
CASTANERANFDGQYF
>NA|TRBV9|NA|TRBJ1-3
TGTGCCAGCAGCGTATTGGGGGGCCACTCTGGAAACACCATATATTTT
CASSVLGGHSGNTIYF
>NA|TRBV5-1|NA|TRBJ2-6
TGCGCCAGCAGCTCCGATAGGGGATTCGACTCTGGGGCCAACGTCCTGACTTTC
CASSSDRGFDSGANVLTF
>NA|TRBV9|NA|TRBJ1-5
TGTGCCAGCAGCGTACCCGGGGTCAATCAGCCCCAGCATTTT
CASSVPGVNQPQHF
>TRBD1|TRBV4-1|few|TRBJ2-5
TGCGCCAGCAGCCGGTTAGGGGACAGGGCCTATGAGCAGTACTTC
CASSRLGDRAYEQYF
>TRBD1|TRBV7-9|many|TRBJ1-5
TGTGCCAGCAGTGACAGGGCTCAGCCCCAGCATTTT
CASSDRAQPQHF